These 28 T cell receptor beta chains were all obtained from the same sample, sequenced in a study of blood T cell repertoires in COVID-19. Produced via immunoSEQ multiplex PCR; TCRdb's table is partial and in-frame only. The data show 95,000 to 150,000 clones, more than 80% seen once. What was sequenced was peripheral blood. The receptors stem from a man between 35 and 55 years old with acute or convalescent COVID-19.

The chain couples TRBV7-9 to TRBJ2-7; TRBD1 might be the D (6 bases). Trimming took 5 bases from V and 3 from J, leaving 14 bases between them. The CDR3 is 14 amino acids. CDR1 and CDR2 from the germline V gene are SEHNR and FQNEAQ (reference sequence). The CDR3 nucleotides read TGTGCCAGCAGCCAGCTAAGACAGGACTACGAGCAGTACTTC. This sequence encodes CASSQLRQDYEQYF.

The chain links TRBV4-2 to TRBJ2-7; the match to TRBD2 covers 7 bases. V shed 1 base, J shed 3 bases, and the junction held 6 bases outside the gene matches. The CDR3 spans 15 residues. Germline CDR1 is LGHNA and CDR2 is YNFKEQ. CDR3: CASSQASVAGYEQYF. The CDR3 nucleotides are TGTGCCAGCAGCCAAGCTTCGGTAGCGGGCTACGAGCAGTACTTC.

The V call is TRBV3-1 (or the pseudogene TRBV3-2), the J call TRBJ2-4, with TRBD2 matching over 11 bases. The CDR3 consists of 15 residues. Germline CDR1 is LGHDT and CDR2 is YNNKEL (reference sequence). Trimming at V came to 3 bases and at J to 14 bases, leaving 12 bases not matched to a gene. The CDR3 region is CASSQKGTSGTREYF. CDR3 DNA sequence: TGTGCCAGCAGCCAGAAAGGGACTAGCGGAACCCGTGAGTACTTC.

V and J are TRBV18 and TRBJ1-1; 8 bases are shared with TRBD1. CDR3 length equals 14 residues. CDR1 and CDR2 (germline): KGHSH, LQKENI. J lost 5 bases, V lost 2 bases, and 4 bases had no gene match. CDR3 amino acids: CASSPETGVTEAFF. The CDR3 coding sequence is TGTGCCAGCTCACCAGAGACAGGGGTTACTGAAGCTTTCTTT.

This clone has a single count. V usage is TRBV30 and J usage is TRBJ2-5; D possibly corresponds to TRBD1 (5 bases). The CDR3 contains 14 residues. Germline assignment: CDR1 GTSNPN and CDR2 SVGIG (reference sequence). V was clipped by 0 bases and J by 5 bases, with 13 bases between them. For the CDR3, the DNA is TGTGCCTGGAGTGTACAAGGGGTGGGTGAGACCCAGTACTTC. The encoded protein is CAWSVQGVGETQYF.

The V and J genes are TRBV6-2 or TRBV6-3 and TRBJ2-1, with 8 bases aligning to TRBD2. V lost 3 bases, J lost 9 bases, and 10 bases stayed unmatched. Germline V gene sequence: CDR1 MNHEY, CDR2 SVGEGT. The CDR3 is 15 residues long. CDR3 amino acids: CASSYWAGGGGEQFF. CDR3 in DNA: TGTGCCAGCAGTTATTGGGCGGGGGGCGGTGGTGAGCAGTTCTTC.

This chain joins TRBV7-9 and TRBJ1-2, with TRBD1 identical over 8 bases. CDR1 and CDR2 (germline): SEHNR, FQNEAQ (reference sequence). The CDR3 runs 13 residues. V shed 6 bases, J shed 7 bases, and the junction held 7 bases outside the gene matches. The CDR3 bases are TGTGCCAGCAGTCCTACAGGGGGAGGTGGCTACACCTTC. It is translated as CASSPTGGGGYTF.

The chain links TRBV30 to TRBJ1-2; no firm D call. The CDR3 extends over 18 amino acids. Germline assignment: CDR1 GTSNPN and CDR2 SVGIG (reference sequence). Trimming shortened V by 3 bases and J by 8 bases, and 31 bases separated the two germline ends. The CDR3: CAWSDWERYSRWAGGYTF. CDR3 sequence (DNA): TGTGCCTGGAGCGACTGGGAGCGCTACAGCCGTTGGGCTGGCGGCTACACCTTC.

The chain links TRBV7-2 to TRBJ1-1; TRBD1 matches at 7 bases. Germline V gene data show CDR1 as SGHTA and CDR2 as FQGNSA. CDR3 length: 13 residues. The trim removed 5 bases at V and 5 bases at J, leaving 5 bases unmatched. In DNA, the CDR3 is TGTGCCAGCAGCACGCGACAGGGAACTGAAGCTTTCTTT. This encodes CASSTRQGTEAFF.

This CDR3 is CASSLDSRSGNTIYF. The CDR3 bases are TGTGCCAGCAGCTTGGACTCCCGATCGGGAAACACCATATATTTT. The chain combines TRBV5-4 with TRBJ1-3; D gene unclear. This CDR3 is 15 amino acids long. V lost 0 bases, J lost 4 bases, and 11 bases lay in between. From germline, CDR1 is SGHNT and CDR2 YYREEE (reference sequence).

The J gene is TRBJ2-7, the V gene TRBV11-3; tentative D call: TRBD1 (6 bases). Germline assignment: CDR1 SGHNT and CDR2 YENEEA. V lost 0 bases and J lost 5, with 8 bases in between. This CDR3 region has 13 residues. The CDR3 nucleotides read TGTGCCAGCAGCTTAGAGCCAGGGGACGAGCAGTACTTC. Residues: CASSLEPGDEQYF. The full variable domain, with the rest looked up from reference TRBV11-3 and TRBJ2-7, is EAGVVQSPRYKIIEKKQPVAFWCNPISGHNTLYWYLQNLGQGPELLIRYENEEAVDDSQLPKDRFSAERLKGVDSTLKIQPAELGDSAVYLCASSLEPGDEQYFGPGTRLTVT.

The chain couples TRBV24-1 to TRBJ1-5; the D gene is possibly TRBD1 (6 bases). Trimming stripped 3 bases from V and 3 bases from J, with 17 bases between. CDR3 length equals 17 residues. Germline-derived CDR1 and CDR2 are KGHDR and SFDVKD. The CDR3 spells CATSDGKVGALNQPQHF. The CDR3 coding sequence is TGTGCCACCAGTGATGGGAAAGTGGGGGCCCTCAATCAGCCCCAGCATTTT.

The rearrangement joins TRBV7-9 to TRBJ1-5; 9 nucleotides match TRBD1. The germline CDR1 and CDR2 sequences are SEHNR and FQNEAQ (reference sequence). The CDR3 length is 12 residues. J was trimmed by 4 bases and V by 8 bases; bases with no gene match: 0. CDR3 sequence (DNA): TGTGCCAGCGGACAGGGGAATCAGCCCCAGCATTTT. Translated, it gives CASGQGNQPQHF.

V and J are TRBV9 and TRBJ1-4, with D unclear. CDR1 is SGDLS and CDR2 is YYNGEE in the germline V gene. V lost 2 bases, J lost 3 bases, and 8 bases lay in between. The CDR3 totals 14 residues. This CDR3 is CASSVGLSNEKLFF. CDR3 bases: TGTGCCAGCAGCGTTGGACTTTCTAATGAAAAACTGTTTTTT.

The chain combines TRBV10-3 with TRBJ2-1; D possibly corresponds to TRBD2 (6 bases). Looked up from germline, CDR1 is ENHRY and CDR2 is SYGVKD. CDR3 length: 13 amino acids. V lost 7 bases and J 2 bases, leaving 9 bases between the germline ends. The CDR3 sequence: CAITASAYNEQFF. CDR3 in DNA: TGTGCCATCACAGCTAGCGCCTACAATGAGCAGTTCTTC.

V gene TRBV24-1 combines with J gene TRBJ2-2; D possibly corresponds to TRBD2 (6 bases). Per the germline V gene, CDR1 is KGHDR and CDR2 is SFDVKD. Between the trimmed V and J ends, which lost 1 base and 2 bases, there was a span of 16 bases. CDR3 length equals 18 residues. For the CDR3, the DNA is TGTGCCACCAGTGATTTTGGGACTCTCCCAACAAACACCGGGGAGCTGTTTTTT. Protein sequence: CATSDFGTLPTNTGELFF.

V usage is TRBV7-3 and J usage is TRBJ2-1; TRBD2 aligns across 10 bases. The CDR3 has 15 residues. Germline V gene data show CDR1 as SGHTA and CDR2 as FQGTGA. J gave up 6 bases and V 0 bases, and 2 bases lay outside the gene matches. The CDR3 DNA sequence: TGTGCCAGCAGCTTAACTAGCGGGGGGACCAATGAGCAGTTCTTC. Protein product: CASSLTSGGTNEQFF.

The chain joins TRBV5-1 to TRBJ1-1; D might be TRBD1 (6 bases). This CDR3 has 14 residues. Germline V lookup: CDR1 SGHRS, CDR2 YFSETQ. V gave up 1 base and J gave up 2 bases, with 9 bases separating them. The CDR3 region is CASSLRDTNTEAFF. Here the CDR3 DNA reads TGCGCCAGCAGCTTGAGGGACACTAACACTGAAGCTTTCTTT.

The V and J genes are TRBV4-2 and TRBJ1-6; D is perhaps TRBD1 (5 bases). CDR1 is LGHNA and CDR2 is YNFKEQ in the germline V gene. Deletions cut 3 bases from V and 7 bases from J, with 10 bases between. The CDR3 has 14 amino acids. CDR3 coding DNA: TGTGCCAGCAGCCAGGAGACAGTAAATTCACCCCTCCACTTT. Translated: CASSQETVNSPLHF.

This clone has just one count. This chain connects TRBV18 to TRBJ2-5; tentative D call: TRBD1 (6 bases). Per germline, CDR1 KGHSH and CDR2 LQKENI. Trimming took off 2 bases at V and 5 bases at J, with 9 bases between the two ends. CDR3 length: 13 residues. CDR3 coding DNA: TGTGCCAGCTCACCAATCAGGGGCGAGACCCAGTACTTC. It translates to CASSPIRGETQYF.

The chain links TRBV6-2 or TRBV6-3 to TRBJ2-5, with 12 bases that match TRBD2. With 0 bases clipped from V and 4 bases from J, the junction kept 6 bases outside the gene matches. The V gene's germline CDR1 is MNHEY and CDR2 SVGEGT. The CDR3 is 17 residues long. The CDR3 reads CASSYSSSGRARETQYF. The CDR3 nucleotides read TGTGCCAGCAGTTACTCTTCTAGCGGGAGGGCCAGAGAGACCCAGTACTTC.

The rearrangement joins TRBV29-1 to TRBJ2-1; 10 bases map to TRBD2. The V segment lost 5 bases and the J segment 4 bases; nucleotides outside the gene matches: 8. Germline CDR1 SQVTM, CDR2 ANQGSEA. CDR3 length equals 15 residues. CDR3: CSVLTSGDLYNEQFF. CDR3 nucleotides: TGCAGCGTTTTAACTAGCGGGGATCTATACAATGAGCAGTTCTTC.

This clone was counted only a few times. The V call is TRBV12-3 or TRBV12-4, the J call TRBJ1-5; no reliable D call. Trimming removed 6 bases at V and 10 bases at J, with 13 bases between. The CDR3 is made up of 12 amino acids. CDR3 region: CASSPVSRPQHF. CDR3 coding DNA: TGTGCCAGCAGCCCAGTATCACGTCCCCAGCATTTT.

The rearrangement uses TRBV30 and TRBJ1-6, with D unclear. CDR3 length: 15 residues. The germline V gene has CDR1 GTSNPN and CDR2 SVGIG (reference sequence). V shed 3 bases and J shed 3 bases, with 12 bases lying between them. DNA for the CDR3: TGTGCCTGGAGATTGGAGGGTTTCTATAATTCACCCCTCCACTTT. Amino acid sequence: CAWRLEGFYNSPLHF.

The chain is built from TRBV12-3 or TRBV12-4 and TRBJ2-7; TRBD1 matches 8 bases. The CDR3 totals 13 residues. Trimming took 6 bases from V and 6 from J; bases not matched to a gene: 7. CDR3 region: CASSPGQEGEQYF. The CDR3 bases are TGTGCCAGCAGCCCGGGACAGGAGGGCGAGCAGTACTTC.

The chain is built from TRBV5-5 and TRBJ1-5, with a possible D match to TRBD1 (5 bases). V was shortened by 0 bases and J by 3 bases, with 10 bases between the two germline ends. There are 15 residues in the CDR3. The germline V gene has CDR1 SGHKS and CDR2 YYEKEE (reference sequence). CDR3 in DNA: TGTGCCAGCAGCTTGGACCCAGGGATCAATCAGCCCCAGCATTTT. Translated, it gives CASSLDPGINQPQHF.

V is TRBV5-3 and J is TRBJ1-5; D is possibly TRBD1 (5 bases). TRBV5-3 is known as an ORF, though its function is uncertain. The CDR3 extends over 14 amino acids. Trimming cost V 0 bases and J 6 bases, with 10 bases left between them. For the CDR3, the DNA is TGTGCCAGAAGCTTGGGGGCAGGGATTCAGCCCCAGCATTTT. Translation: CARSLGAGIQPQHF.

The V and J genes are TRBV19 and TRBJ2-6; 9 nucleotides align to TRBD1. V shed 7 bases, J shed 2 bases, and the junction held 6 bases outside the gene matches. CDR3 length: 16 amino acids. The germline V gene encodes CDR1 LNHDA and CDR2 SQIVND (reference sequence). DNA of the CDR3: TGTGCCAGTACCTGGACAGGGGAGACTGGGGCCAACGTCCTGACTTTC. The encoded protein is CASTWTGETGANVLTF.